This T cell receptor (beta chain) was recovered during a study of OX40 agonist ivuxolimab in advanced cancers. Some background on the complete study: Ivuxolimab, which targeted the costimulatory receptor OX40 (CD134), was an agonistic, fully human IgG2 monoclonal antibody. Among the roughly 50 dose-escalation patients, around 20 had hepatocellular carcinoma, roughly 15 melanoma, 9 renal cell carcinoma and 9 head and neck cancer. Peripheral TCRbeta sequencing aimed to test whether ivuxolimab altered TCR sequence diversity and caused clonal T-cell expansion. Patients were allowed to have had prior anti-PD-1, anti-PD-L1 or anti-CTLA-4 therapy, and 40% of the dose-escalation patients had been treated with checkpoint inhibitors. The monotherapy dose-escalation portion (N ≈ 50 patients) of the phase I ivuxolimab trial is reported in the paper. A male proportion of 82.7% and a mean age of around 60 years, ranging from 23 to 79, were recorded for the dose-escalation cohort. Intravenous ivuxolimab was administered to patients every 2 weeks at six dose levels: 0.01, 0.1, 0.3, 1.5, 3 and 10 mg/kg. Partial responses occurred in three dose-escalation patients, of whom one had hepatocellular carcinoma and two had cutaneous melanoma. Results and caveats for the whole study, not just this receptor: The antigen specificity of the clonally expanded peripheral T cells was not determined. After ivuxolimab, more expanded clones were found on average in CD8+ T cells than in CD4+ T cells. In the 0.1-3.0 mg/kg groups, partial responders had among the lowest normalized peripheral clonal expansion, particularly in CD8+ T cells. Low levels of normalized T-cell clonal expansion were also seen in some nonresponding patients. At doses from 0.1 to 3.0 mg/kg, clonal expansion was seen in both CD4+ and CD8+ blood T cells between baseline and week 6.

The trial excluded patients who had a history of autoimmune disease or were on systemic immunosuppression. Peripheral blood for TCR sequencing was collected from all dose cohorts at baseline, on cycle 4 day 1, and on cycle 7 day 1. The samples were taken from a phase I, first-in-human, multicenter, open-label dose-escalation trial of ivuxolimab. Adults with locally advanced or metastatic melanoma, renal cell carcinoma, hepatocellular carcinoma or head and neck squamous cell carcinoma were enrolled in the trial. CD4+ and CD8+ T cells were sorted separately from peripheral blood before TCR sequencing. At the junction V is shortened by 5 bases and J by 0 bases, with 13 bases in between. Including cysteine and phenylalanine, the CDR3 has 15 amino acids. Only the CDR3 DNA is retained, 45 bases long and in frame from the first base. CDR1 and CDR2 are read off the germline V gene as MDHEN and SYDVKM. Genomic DNA was extracted from sorted cells for sequencing of the TCRbeta CDR3 region. The immunoSEQ Assay was used to sequence the TCRbeta CDR3 regions. Entries here come from immuneACCESS through TCRdb and include only in-frame sequences with V and J called. Some clones fail to appear in such tables; in the studies checked, an unresolved V gene covers under half of the shortfall, and the cause of the remainder is unknown. The sample table lists 45,000 to 55,000 clones, approximately 81% of them with a count of one. Around 10% of the sample is held by the ten biggest clonotypes.

About this clone: It lacks a known antigen. There are no base qualities to consult, and no much larger clone falls within one base.

The receptor was derived from an adult with an advanced solid tumor such as melanoma, head and neck, liver or kidney cancer. The V and J segments used are TRBV28 and TRBJ1-1; no D gene call is confident. The starting material was CD4+ or CD8+ T cells sorted from blood, obtained in a trial of the OX40 agonist ivuxolimab. The CDR3 region reads CASSPTTALNTEAFF. The sequenced DNA is TGTGCCAGCAGTCCAACCACAGCCTTGAACACTGAAGCTTTCTTT.